The 32 T cell receptor beta chains below all came from one sample that was sequenced in a study of cytomegalovirus exposure and HLA in healthy donors. Both 60 Vbeta primers and 13 Jbeta primers went into the PCR. The data were produced by immunoSEQ multiplex PCR, yet TCRdb's version contains in-frame clones alone and is incomplete. Of about 110,000 clones in the sample, about three quarters are singletons; the top ten hold roughly 7.8%. The sequenced sample was PBMCs. The receptors were sampled from a man aged 25 to 40 in good health and CMV-seronegative.

This clone was counted once. The rearrangement joins TRBV30 to TRBJ2-5, with 10 bases matching TRBD1. The J call may be mistaken, given a closer DNA end match to TRBJ2-7. Germline lookup yields CDR1 GTSNPN and CDR2 SVGIG (reference sequence). This CDR3 is built from 14 residues. The DNA of the CDR3 is TGTGCCTGGAGCCCCGGGACAGGGGATTCCGAGCAGTACTTC. This encodes CAWSPGTGDSEQYF.

V and J are TRBV7-2 and TRBJ2-3; 11 nucleotides agree with TRBD2. Germline CDR1 SGHTA, CDR2 FQGNSA. Unmatched junction bases numbered 8, after V lost 8 bases and J lost 4 bases. The length of the CDR3 is 15 residues. For the CDR3, the DNA is TGTGCCAGCGTCCGACTAGCGGGGATGCCAGATACGCAGTATTTT. It yields the protein CASVRLAGMPDTQYF.

The CDR3 sequence: CASKQGAGGNTIYF. The DNA for the CDR3 is TGTGCCAGCAAGCAGGGGGCGGGTGGAAACACCATATATTTT. This rearrangement joins TRBV6-6 to TRBJ1-3, with TRBD1 matching over 8 bases. Germline V gene sequence: CDR1 MNHNY, CDR2 SVGAGI (reference sequence). The CDR3 sequence is 14 residues long. V was clipped by 7 bases and J by 3 bases; unmatched bases: 5.

The gene calls are TRBV10-3 and TRBJ2-7, with TRBD2 identical over 9 bases. Germline CDR1 ENHRY, CDR2 SYGVKD. The CDR3 has 14 residues. The ends lost 11 bases at V and 0 bases at J; junction bases unmatched: 8. This chain's CDR3 is CAGRRTSDSYEQYF. CDR3 bases: TGTGCCGGGAGGAGGACTAGCGACTCCTACGAGCAGTACTTC.

This sequence joins TRBV5-1 and TRBJ2-5, with 7 bases fitting TRBD1. CDR1 is SGHRS, CDR2 YFSETQ, per germline. The CDR3 has 14 amino acids. Trimming took 0 bases from V and 5 from J; bases not matched to a gene: 4. CDR3: CASSLGPTGETQYF. The DNA for the CDR3 is TGCGCCAGCAGCTTGGGACCGACAGGGGAGACCCAGTACTTC.

CDR3 nucleotides: TGTGCCAGCAGCTTCGAGGGCTTCATGAACACTGAAGCTTTCTTT. The encoded protein is CASSFEGFMNTEAFF. The genes are TRBV11-1 and TRBJ1-1; D gene uncertain. The germline V gene has CDR1 SGHAT and CDR2 FQDESV (reference sequence). This CDR3 spans 15 amino acids. V dropped 3 bases and J dropped 0 bases, with 11 bases sitting between them.

This sequence joins TRBV6-5 and TRBJ1-2; TRBD1 matches 8 bases. The CDR3 length is 14 residues. Trimming cost V 4 bases and J 4 bases; bases outside gene matches: 5. CDR1 is MNHEY, CDR2 SVGAGI, per germline. Here the CDR3 reads CASSWDRNSYGYTF. DNA of the CDR3: TGTGCCAGCAGTTGGGACAGGAACAGCTATGGCTACACCTTC.

V usage is TRBV4-1 and J usage is TRBJ2-5, with D possibly being TRBD1 (5 bases). The germline V gene has CDR1 MGHRA and CDR2 YSYEKL. V was shortened by 1 base and J by 5 bases, with 11 bases between the two germline ends. The CDR3 runs 14 residues. This chain's CDR3 is CASSQVWGSETQYF. CDR3 DNA sequence: TGCGCCAGCAGCCAAGTATGGGGCTCCGAGACCCAGTACTTC.

The chain recombines TRBV9 with TRBJ1-4, with D tentatively TRBD1 (6 bases). Germline CDR1 SGDLS, CDR2 YYNGEE. The CDR3 has 17 residues. Trimming took off 4 bases at V and 3 bases at J, with 19 bases between the two ends. CDR3 coding DNA: TGTGCCAGCAGCTTCTCGACAGGCGTAGCCCCTAATGAAAAACTGTTTTTT. Translated: CASSFSTGVAPNEKLFF.

The chain combines TRBV28 with TRBJ1-2; maybe TRBD1 (6 bases). Trimming took 6 bases from V and 5 from J, leaving 13 bases between them. This CDR3 is 13 amino acids long. Looked up from germline, CDR1 is MDHEN and CDR2 is SYDVKM. For the CDR3, the DNA is TGTGCCAGCAGCCAACAGGGCCCATATGGCTACACCTTC. This gives the protein CASSQQGPYGYTF.

This chain connects TRBV29-1 to TRBJ2-3; TRBD2 aligns across 11 bases. The V and J ends lost 6 bases and 5 bases, in that order; junction bases with no gene match: 10. Germline loops: CDR1 SQVTM, CDR2 ANQGSEA. CDR3 length: 15 residues. CDR3 sequence reads: CSVDPSGGYIDTQYF. The CDR3 DNA reads TGCAGCGTGGACCCTAGCGGGGGGTATATAGATACGCAGTATTTT.

This sequence joins TRBV5-1 and TRBJ1-6; 9 bases are shared with TRBD1. The CDR3 loop spans 17 amino acids. V dropped 0 bases and J dropped 2; count of bases not matched to a gene: 3. Looked up from germline, CDR1 is SGHRS and CDR2 is YFSETQ. CDR3 sequence reads: CASSLGDREAYNSPLHF. In DNA, the CDR3 is TGCGCCAGCAGCTTGGGGGACAGGGAAGCCTATAATTCACCCCTCCACTTT.

V gene TRBV5-1 combines with J gene TRBJ2-7; 9 bases map to TRBD1. V was pared by 4 bases and J by 3 bases, with 5 bases of the junction left unmatched. This CDR3 is built from 14 residues. The germline CDR1 and CDR2 sequences are SGHRS and YFSETQ. The CDR3 DNA reads TGCGCCAGCAGCAGGACAGGGGATTACTACGAGCAGTACTTC. Translation: CASSRTGDYYEQYF.

The gene calls are TRBV29-1 and TRBJ2-2; D may be TRBD2 (6 bases). The V end lost 4 bases, the J end lost 6 bases, and 9 bases lay between the germline ends. The CDR3 covers 12 residues. The germline V gene encodes CDR1 SQVTM and CDR2 ANQGSEA. This CDR3 is CSVGSSAGELFF. CDR3 nucleotide sequence: TGCAGCGTTGGGTCTAGCGCCGGGGAGCTGTTTTTT.

The chain couples TRBV6-1 to TRBJ1-2, with 8 bases lining up with TRBD1. Germline CDR1 reads MNHNS; CDR2 reads SASEGT. Germline trimming cut 4 bases from V and 1 base from J; bases unmatched to any gene: 8. CDR3 length equals 16 residues. The CDR3 DNA follows: TGTGCCAGCAGTGCTTTTGGAACAGGGGGTAACTATGGCTACACCTTC. Translated: CASSAFGTGGNYGYTF.

V and J are TRBV5-1 and TRBJ2-7; TRBD1 matches at 9 bases. The CDR3 sequence is 16 residues long. V lost 0 bases to trimming and J lost 0 bases; unmatched junction nucleotides: 4. From germline, CDR1 is SGHRS and CDR2 YFSETQ. CDR3 sequence: CASSLEPGQGSYEQYF. The CDR3 DNA follows: TGCGCCAGCAGCTTGGAACCGGGACAGGGCTCCTACGAGCAGTACTTC.

Concerning this clone itself: Different DNA sequences within this sample yield the same CDR3. The V gene is TRBV7-9, the J gene TRBJ2-5, with 11 bases identical to TRBD2. The CDR3 sequence is 16 residues long. J lost 3 bases, V lost 5 bases, and 8 bases had no gene match. Germline-derived CDR1 and CDR2 are SEHNR and FQNEAQ (reference sequence). The CDR3 DNA sequence: TGTGCCAGCAGCCAACCCCCTAGCGGGGGGAAAGAGACCCAGTACTTC. It yields the protein CASSQPPSGGKETQYF.

The V call is TRBV27, the J call TRBJ2-2; 8 bases are shared with TRBD1. Germline-derived CDR1 and CDR2 are MNHEY and SMNVEV (reference sequence). With V trimmed by 8 bases and J by 1 base, 3 bases remained unmatched. CDR3 size: 14 residues. The CDR3 protein is CASGDRLNTGELFF. The CDR3 nucleotides are TGTGCCAGCGGGGACAGGTTGAACACCGGGGAGCTGTTTTTT.

This chain uses TRBV12-5 with TRBJ1-5; D is uncertain. Trimming removed 1 base at V and 5 bases at J, with 12 bases between. CDR3 length: 15 residues. The germline V gene encodes CDR1 LGHNT and CDR2 FRNRAP. The CDR3 DNA reads TGTGCTAGTGGTTTGGGACCTCAGACTGATCAGCCCCAGCATTTT. This encodes CASGLGPQTDQPQHF.

The chain links TRBV6-1 to TRBJ2-7; 8 bases map to TRBD2. V lost 0 bases to trimming and J lost 0 bases; unmatched junction nucleotides: 7. This CDR3 is built from 17 residues. The V gene's germline CDR1 is MNHNS and CDR2 SASEGT. CDR3 protein: CASSEARTGGSSYEQYF. The CDR3 DNA is TGTGCCAGCAGTGAAGCGCGGACGGGGGGGAGCTCCTACGAGCAGTACTTC.

The chain uses TRBV25-1 and TRBJ1-3; D is possibly TRBD1 (5 bases). The CDR3 has 15 amino acids. Deletions cut 0 bases from V and 3 bases from J, with 9 bases between. Germline V gene data show CDR1 as MGHDK and CDR2 as SYGVNS. The CDR3 is CASSEYRGSGNTIYF. The CDR3 DNA is TGTGCCAGCAGTGAATATAGGGGCAGTGGAAACACCATATATTTT.

This chain joins TRBV28 and TRBJ2-3, with D possibly TRBD1 on 6 matching bases. Between the trimmed V and J ends, which lost 5 bases and 3 bases, there was a span of 21 bases. The CDR3 is 17 residues long. The V gene's germline CDR1 is MDHEN and CDR2 SYDVKM. The CDR3: CASSPPPHRARTDTQYF. The CDR3 DNA is TGTGCCAGCAGTCCGCCCCCCCACAGGGCAAGGACAGATACGCAGTATTTT.

The rearrangement uses TRBV6-1 and TRBJ1-2; D not resolved. The V and J ends lost 4 bases and 1 base respectively, with 7 bases between them. The CDR3 runs 13 residues. The germline gives CDR1 MNHNS, CDR2 SASEGT. The CDR3 DNA sequence: TGTGCCAGCAGTGTTAACAGTAACTATGGCTACACCTTC. Translation gives CASSVNSNYGYTF.

J is TRBJ1-2 and V is TRBV30, with D possibly TRBD1 on 5 matching bases. The germline V and J ends were trimmed by 0 bases and 1 base, with 9 bases remaining between them. In germline, CDR1 is GTSNPN, CDR2 SVGIG (reference sequence). This CDR3 contains 14 residues. For the CDR3, the DNA is TGTGCCTGGAGTGTATGGGGCGGTAACTATGGCTACACCTTC. It encodes CAWSVWGGNYGYTF.

The chain has TRBV5-1 and TRBJ1-4; TRBD1 is a possible D gene (5 bases). The ends were cut back, 4 bases at V and 8 bases at J, with 18 bases in the middle. The CDR3 extends over 15 amino acids. Germline CDR1 reads SGHRS; CDR2 reads YFSETQ. In DNA, the CDR3 is TGCGCCAGCAGCCGAGACGGGGGTTTAAGAGAAAAACTGTTTTTT. Translated, it gives CASSRDGGLREKLFF.

This chain links TRBV11-3 with TRBJ2-2; possibly TRBD1 for D (6 bases). The CDR3 has 14 amino acids. Trimming left V 5 bases short and J 0 bases short, with 7 bases between. Germline V gene data show CDR1 as SGHNT and CDR2 as YENEEA. Here the CDR3 DNA reads TGTGCCAGCAGCGGACAGACGAACACCGGGGAGCTGTTTTTT. It yields the protein CASSGQTNTGELFF. Full variable domain (remainder filled in from reference TRBV11-3 and TRBJ2-2): EAGVVQSPRYKIIEKKQPVAFWCNPISGHNTLYWYLQNLGQGPELLIRYENEEAVDDSQLPKDRFSAERLKGVDSTLKIQPAELGDSAVYLCASSGQTNTGELFFGEGSRLTVL.

This chain's CDR3 is CASRPGAGTGSGNEQFF. The DNA for the CDR3 is TGTGCCAGCAGGCCCGGGGCCGGGACAGGGTCGGGGAATGAGCAGTTCTTC. The chain has TRBV27 and TRBJ2-1; TRBD1 agrees at 9 bases. The CDR3 spans 17 residues. Germline assignment: CDR1 MNHEY and CDR2 SMNVEV (reference sequence). V was clipped by 6 bases and J by 7 bases; unmatched bases: 16.

This rearrangement joins TRBV18 to TRBJ1-6; no reliable D call. The CDR3 is 13 residues long. Trimming pared 1 base from V and 9 bases from J, leaving 7 bases between. Germline V gene sequence: CDR1 KGHSH, CDR2 LQKENI. The chain's CDR3 is CASSPQGGSPLHF. The DNA of the CDR3 is TGTGCCAGCTCACCACAAGGAGGTTCACCCCTCCACTTT.

The chain recombines TRBV10-2 with TRBJ1-1, with 7 bases that match TRBD1. The J segment lost 12 bases and the V segment lost 2 bases, leaving 15 bases of the junction unmatched. CDR1 and CDR2 from the germline V gene are WSHSY and SAAADI. CDR3 length: 15 amino acids. The CDR3 region has the DNA TGCGCCAGCAGTGAGCCCCCGACAGGGAGTATTCTGTCTTTCTTT. This sequence encodes CASSEPPTGSILSFF.

The chain carries TRBV2 and TRBJ2-1; D gene uncertain. V lost 1 base and J lost 0, with 13 bases in between. In germline, CDR1 is SNHLY, CDR2 FYNNEI. The CDR3 runs 17 residues. Here the CDR3 reads CASSEVVLTSSYNEQFF. The CDR3 DNA sequence: TGTGCCAGCAGTGAAGTTGTACTCACGAGCTCCTACAATGAGCAGTTCTTC.

The chain is built from TRBV4-1 and TRBJ2-3; 7 positions match TRBD2. This CDR3 is built from 18 residues. V was pared by 4 bases and J by 0 bases, with 13 bases of the junction left unmatched. Germline loops: CDR1 MGHRA, CDR2 YSYEKL. CDR3 DNA sequence: TGCGCCAGCAGCCGTTCATTCGGCGGGGGAACTAGCACAGATACGCAGTATTTT. Translating gives CASSRSFGGGTSTDTQYF.

The CDR3 DNA sequence: TGTGCCAGCAGAACCGGACAGGGGGATAATTCACCCCTCCACTTT. This codes for CASRTGQGDNSPLHF. This rearrangement joins TRBV28 to TRBJ1-6, with 10 bases aligning to TRBD1. CDR1 is MDHEN, CDR2 SYDVKM, per germline. The CDR3 loop spans 15 amino acids. V lost 6 bases, J lost 5 bases, and 4 bases stayed unmatched.